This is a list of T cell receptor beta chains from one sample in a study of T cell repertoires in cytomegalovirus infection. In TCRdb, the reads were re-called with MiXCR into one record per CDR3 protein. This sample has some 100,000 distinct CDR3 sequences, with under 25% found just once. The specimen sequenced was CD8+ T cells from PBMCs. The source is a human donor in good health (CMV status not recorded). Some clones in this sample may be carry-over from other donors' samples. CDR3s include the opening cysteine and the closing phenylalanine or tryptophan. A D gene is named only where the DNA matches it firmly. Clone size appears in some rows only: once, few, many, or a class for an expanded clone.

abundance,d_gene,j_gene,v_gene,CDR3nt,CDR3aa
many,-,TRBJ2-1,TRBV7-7,TGTGCTAGCAGCTTAGGGCTAGCTAATGAGCAGTTCTTC,CASSLGLANEQFF
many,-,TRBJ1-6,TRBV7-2,TGTGCCAGCAGGTTGGATCAAGGGTTTTATTCACCCCTCCACTTT,CASRLDQGFYSPLHF
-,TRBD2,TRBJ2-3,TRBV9,TGTGCCAGCAGCGTAGGTGGCGGGGGTTCTAGCACAGATACGCAGTATTTT,CASSVGGGGSSTDTQYF
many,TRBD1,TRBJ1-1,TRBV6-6,TGTGCCAGCAGTTACTCTGGACAGGGAGGCACTGAAGCTTTCTTT,CASSYSGQGGTEAFF
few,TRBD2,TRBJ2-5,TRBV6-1,TGTGCCAGCAGTTATACGGCGGCGGGAGGCCCCCAAGAGACCCAGTACTTC,CASSYTAAGGPQETQYF
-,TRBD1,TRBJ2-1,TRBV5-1,TGCGCCAGCAGCCCTATTGGGACAGCTCCCAATGAGCAGTTCTTC,CASSPIGTAPNEQFF
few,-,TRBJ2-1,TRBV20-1,TGCAGTGCTAGAGATCTAACCTCCCCCCAATTCAATGAGCAGTTCTTC,CSARDLTSPQFNEQFF
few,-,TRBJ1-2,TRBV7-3,TGTGCCAGCAGCCCAGTGAAAGACGCAGACACTTATGGCTACACCTTC,CASSPVKDADTYGYTF
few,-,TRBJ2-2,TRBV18,TGTGCCAGCTCAAGTTCTTACAGTGCTGCCGGGGAGCTGTTTTTT,CASSSSYSAAGELFF
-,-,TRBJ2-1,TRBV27,TGTGCCAGCAGGCCTCTGTCGGCGTCCAATGAGCAGTTCTTC,CASRPLSASNEQFF
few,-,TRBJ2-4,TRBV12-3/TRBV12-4,TGTGCCAGCAGTTTAAAGGGGGCCAAAAACATTCAGTACTTC,CASSLKGAKNIQYF
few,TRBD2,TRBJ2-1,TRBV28,TGTGCCAGCAGTTACGCGGGAGTCGGTGAGCAGTTCTTC,CASSYAGVGEQFF
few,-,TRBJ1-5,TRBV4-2,TGTGCCAGCAGCCAAGAGTGGGATAGCAATCAGCCCCAGCATTTT,CASSQEWDSNQPQHF
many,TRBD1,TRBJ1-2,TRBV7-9,TGTGCCAGCAGCCCAGAACAGGGGCACTATGGCTACACCTTC,CASSPEQGHYGYTF
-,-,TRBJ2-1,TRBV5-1,TGCGCCAGCAGCCCCGACAAGCGGCCCTGGGGTAATGGGCAGTTCTTC,CASSPDKRPWGNGQFF
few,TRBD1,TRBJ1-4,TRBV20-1,TGCAGTGCTAGTAATCGGGCAGGGGGCCCAACTAATGAAAAACTGTTTTTT,CSASNRAGGPTNEKLFF
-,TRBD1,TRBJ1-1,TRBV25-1,TGTGCCAGCAGTCAAAGAGGGACAGGGGGCACTGAAGCTTTCTTT,CASSQRGTGGTEAFF
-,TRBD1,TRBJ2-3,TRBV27,TGTGCCAGCAGTTTGACGGACAGGGGTGGCACAGATACGCAGTATTTT,CASSLTDRGGTDTQYF
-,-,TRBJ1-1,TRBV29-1,TGCAGCGGGGTGAACACTGAAGCTTTCTTT,CSGVNTEAFF
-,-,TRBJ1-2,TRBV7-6,TGTGCCAGCAGCTTAGGTGGGGAGGTCTATGGCTACACCTTC,CASSLGGEVYGYTF
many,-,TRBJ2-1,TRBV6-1,TGTGCCAGCAGTGAAGCAGGGGGCTCCTACAATGAGCAGTTCTTC,CASSEAGGSYNEQFF
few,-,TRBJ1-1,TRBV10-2,TGCGCCAGCAGTGAGTCGAAGGGGGGAACTGAAGCTTTCTTT,CASSESKGGTEAFF
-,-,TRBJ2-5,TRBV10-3,TGTGCCATCAGTGATTGGGGGGAACAAGAGACCCAGTACTTC,CAISDWGEQETQYF
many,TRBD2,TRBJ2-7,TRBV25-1,TGTGCCAGCAGTGAATCCCTTAGCGGGAGCTACGAGCAGTACTTC,CASSESLSGSYEQYF
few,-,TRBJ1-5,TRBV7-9,TGTGCCAGCAGCCCCCGGGGGGGCGGCACTCAGCCCCAGCATTTT,CASSPRGGGTQPQHF
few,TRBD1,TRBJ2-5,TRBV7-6,TGTGCCAGCAGCTTATCCGGGACAGAGCTCCAAGAGACCCAGTACTTC,CASSLSGTELQETQYF
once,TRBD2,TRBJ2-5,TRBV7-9,TGTGCCAGCAGCTTAGCGGGACTAGCGGGGGCTGAGACCCAGTACTTC,CASSLAGLAGAETQYF
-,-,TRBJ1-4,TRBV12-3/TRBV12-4,TGTGCCAGCAGTTCCGGGACACTCGAAAAACTGTTTTTT,CASSSGTLEKLFF
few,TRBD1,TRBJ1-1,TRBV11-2,TGTGCCAGCAGCCGGGGACAGGGAGGGGAGCGGGCTTTCTTT,CASSRGQGGERAFF
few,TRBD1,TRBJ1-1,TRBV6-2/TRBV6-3,TGTGCCAGCAGTCGGGACAGGCTCGACACTGAAGCTTTCTTT,CASSRDRLDTEAFF
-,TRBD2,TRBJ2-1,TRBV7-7,TGTGCCAGCAGCTTAGCTGATGGGGGGGGTGAGCAGTTCTTC,CASSLADGGGEQFF
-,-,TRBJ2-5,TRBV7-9,TGTGCCAGCAGCTCTAACACATGTCAAGAGACCCAGTACTTC,CASSSNTCQETQYF
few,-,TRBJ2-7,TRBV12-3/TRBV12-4,TGTGCCAGCAGTCTCCGGGACCATACCTACGAGCAGTACTTC,CASSLRDHTYEQYF